The 10 T cell receptor beta chains reported below all come from one sample, sequenced in a study of blood T cell repertoires in COVID-19. Only in-frame clones appear in the TCRdb table, and some are missing; sequencing was by immunoSEQ multiplex PCR. The profile shows approximately 300,000 clones, about 93% of them singletons. The sample taken for sequencing was peripheral blood. The receptors were sampled from a woman in her thirties with COVID-19, enrolled during active disease.

The chain is built from TRBV29-1 and TRBJ2-3, with a weak D call TRBD1 (6 bases). With 3 bases removed from V and 0 bases from J, the gap between germline ends came to 10 bases. Germline-derived CDR1 and CDR2 are SQVTM and ANQGSEA. The length of the CDR3 is 14 residues. CDR3 nucleotide sequence: TGCAGCGTTGAGTCCAGGGGTAGCACAGATACGCAGTATTTT. The encoded protein is CSVESRGSTDTQYF.

DNA of the CDR3: TGTGCCAGCAATGGACAGAATCAAGAGACCCAGTACTTC. It specifies CASNGQNQETQYF. The chain has TRBV28 and TRBJ2-5, with a tentative D call TRBD1 (6 bases). V gave up 7 bases and J gave up 2 bases, with 11 bases separating them. Germline-derived CDR1 and CDR2 are MDHEN and SYDVKM. This CDR3 spans 13 amino acids.

This rearrangement joins TRBV10-1 to TRBJ1-5; D possibly corresponds to TRBD1 (5 bases). Trimming left V 5 bases short and J 6 bases short, with 11 bases between. The length of the CDR3 is 13 residues. The germline V gene has CDR1 WNHNN and CDR2 SYGVQD (reference sequence). The CDR3 loop is CASSSGASQPQHF. DNA for the CDR3: TGCGCCAGCAGTAGCGGGGCTTCTCAGCCCCAGCATTTT.

The rearrangement links TRBV21-1 to TRBJ2-7; whether TRBD1, the table's D call, matches the DNA was not checked. TRBV21-1 is termed a pseudogene. The CDR3 loop spans 13 amino acids. The CDR3 nucleotides are TGTGCCAGCAGCGCCCTCCGTGGCCACGAGCAGTACTTC. Protein sequence: CASSALRGHEQYF.

V and J are TRBV7-9 and TRBJ1-1; possible D gene TRBD1, 5 bases. CDR1 is SEHNR and CDR2 is FQNEAQ in the germline V gene (reference sequence). The length of the CDR3 is 15 residues. Trimming cost V 5 bases and J 0 bases, with 13 bases left between them. The CDR3: CASSARQTLNTEAFF. The CDR3 DNA is TGTGCCAGCAGCGCCCGACAGACCTTGAACACTGAAGCTTTCTTT.

The rearrangement links TRBV14 to TRBJ1-1; tentative D call: TRBD1 (6 bases). V shed 4 bases and J shed 1 base, with 13 bases lying between them. Germline CDR1 reads SGHDN; CDR2 reads FVKESK. The length of the CDR3 is 15 residues. The DNA for the CDR3 is TGTGCCAGCAGCCGTCCAGGGGTCGCGAACACTGAAGCTTTCTTT. The encoded protein is CASSRPGVANTEAFF.

This clone was seen more than once but under ten times. The rearrangement joins TRBV19 to TRBJ2-7; D may be TRBD2 (6 bases). Germline V gives CDR1 LNHDA, CDR2 SQIVND (reference sequence). V dropped 4 bases and J dropped 3 bases, with 13 bases sitting between them. This CDR3 spans 14 amino acids. The CDR3 sequence is CASSNLAGIYEQYF. CDR3 DNA sequence: TGTGCCAGTAGTAATCTGGCGGGAATCTACGAGCAGTACTTC.

V gene TRBV3-1 (or the pseudogene TRBV3-2) combines with J gene TRBJ2-7; tentative D call: TRBD1 (6 bases). V lost 4 bases and J lost 3, with 19 bases in between. Per germline, CDR1 LGHDT and CDR2 YNNKEL (reference sequence). The CDR3 extends over 16 amino acids. The CDR3 sequence is CASSPPLPAGDYEQYF. CDR3 in DNA: TGTGCCAGCAGCCCACCCCTCCCCGCAGGGGACTACGAGCAGTACTTC.

The chain carries TRBV5-8 and TRBJ2-5; maybe TRBD2 (5 bases). Germline V gene lookup returns CDR1 SGHTS and CDR2 YDEGEE. Trimming shortened V by 9 bases and J by 5 bases, and 14 bases separated the two germline ends. The CDR3 is 12 amino acids. Here the CDR3 DNA reads TGTGCCACCCGTAGCGTGGCGGAGACCCAGTACTTC. This translates into CATRSVAETQYF.

This chain uses TRBV19 with TRBJ1-1; 7 bases agree with TRBD1. With 5 bases clipped from V and 2 bases from J, the junction kept 5 bases outside the gene matches. CDR1 and CDR2 from the germline V gene are LNHDA and SQIVND (reference sequence). This CDR3 region has 14 residues. CDR3: CASSPRDSNTEAFF. Written as DNA, the CDR3 is TGTGCCAGTAGTCCTCGGGACAGTAACACTGAAGCTTTCTTT.